This record concerns one TCR beta chain sequence. Its target is unknown. This sample stems from a study of T cell responses to AZD1222 COVID-19 vaccine. Study-wide points: Most donors were white British and more were female, and clonal diversity was possibly underestimated.

Sequencing used immunoSEQ multiplex PCR; TCRdb keeps in-frame clones, though not all of them. The sample yields about 85,000 clones, about nine tenths seen once. This receptor was identified in an adult in good health. The source was peripheral blood, collected on day 0 of AZD1222 vaccination.

In nucleotides, the CDR3 is TGTGCCAGCAGTTTATCACCTAGAGGGGTTGGAAACACCATATATTTT. Translated: CASSLSPRGVGNTIYF. The chain employs TRBV27 and TRBJ1-3; a possible D gene is TRBD1 (5 bases). Germline V gene data show CDR1 as MNHEY and CDR2 as SMNVEV (reference sequence). The CDR3 is 16 residues long. V lost 0 bases, J lost 3 bases, and 12 bases lay in between.